The 27 T cell receptor beta chains reported below all come from one sample, sequenced in a study of T cells after yellow fever vaccination. TCRdb reprocessed the 5' RACE reads via MiXCR and lists one record per CDR3 protein. Of some 350,000 distinct CDR3 sequences listed, more than 5.5% are singletons. Specimen: PBMCs, collected 5 days after the yellow fever booster vaccination. The receptors stem from a man aged 25 to 45 who received the YFV17D yellow fever vaccine.

This clonotype showed up many times. The chain has TRBV7-8 and TRBJ2-7; 10 positions agree with TRBD2. Germline V CDR1 and CDR2: SGHVS, FQNEAQ. J was trimmed by 7 bases and V by 5 bases; bases with no gene match: 14. The CDR3 runs 16 residues. DNA for the CDR3: TGTGCCAGCAGCCCCACTGTGCTAGCGGGAGCTCGGGAGCAGTACTTC. Translating gives CASSPTVLAGAREQYF.

This clonotype was seen many times. V gene TRBV10-3 combines with J gene TRBJ2-1; D tentatively fits TRBD1 or TRBD2 (5 bases each). V lost 8 bases, J lost 5 bases, and 13 bases lay in between. Germline V gene lookup returns CDR1 ENHRY and CDR2 SYGVKD. The CDR3 runs 13 residues. The CDR3 spells CAIRRDGNNEQFF. CDR3 in DNA: TGTGCCATCCGACGGGACGGCAACAATGAGCAGTTCTTC.

This sequence joins TRBV5-1 and TRBJ1-5; 8 bases map to TRBD1. The trim removed 1 base at V and 6 bases at J, leaving 6 bases unmatched. The germline V gene has CDR1 SGHRS and CDR2 YFSETQ. This CDR3 comprises 15 residues. The chain's CDR3 is CASSLYPGGSQPQHF. CDR3 nucleotide sequence: TGCGCCAGCAGCTTGTATCCAGGGGGCAGTCAGCCCCAGCATTTT.

This clonotype has just a few counts. The chain carries TRBV10-3 and TRBJ2-3; no clear D. Germline assignment: CDR1 ENHRY and CDR2 SYGVKD. V lost 2 bases and J 6 bases, leaving 3 bases between the germline ends. The CDR3 runs 11 residues. CDR3: CAISEGDTQYF. As DNA, the CDR3 is TGTGCCATCAGTGAGGGGGATACGCAGTATTTT.

This clonotype was counted many times. The chain uses TRBV20-1 and TRBJ2-1, with TRBD2 matching over 9 bases. The CDR3 covers 15 residues. V lost 0 bases to trimming and J lost 4 bases; unmatched junction nucleotides: 4. CDR1 and CDR2 (germline): DFQATT, SNEGSKA (reference sequence). CDR3 sequence (DNA): TGCAGTGCTAGAGAGGCTAGCGGGATATACAATGAGCAGTTCTTC. This gives the protein CSAREASGIYNEQFF.

Only a few counts were recorded for this clonotype. V gene TRBV6-2 or TRBV6-3 combines with J gene TRBJ2-1, with TRBD2 matching 8 bases. With V trimmed by 5 bases and J by 5 bases, 11 bases remained unmatched. CDR1 MNHEY and CDR2 SVGEGT come from the germline V gene. CDR3 size: 16 residues. Here the CDR3 DNA reads TGTGCCAGCAGTAGGGACACCGGGAGGGCTAACAATGAGCAGTTCTTC. Amino acids: CASSRDTGRANNEQFF.

V gene TRBV7-2 combines with J gene TRBJ1-2; tentative D call: TRBD1 (5 bases). V lost 6 bases, J lost 4 bases, and 12 bases lay in between. This CDR3 is 13 amino acids long. Germline V CDR1 and CDR2: SGHTA, FQGNSA. This CDR3 is CASSSGTFYGYTF. CDR3 DNA: TGTGCCAGCAGTTCCGGGACGTTCTATGGCTACACCTTC. Variable domain in full (rest from reference TRBV7-2 and TRBJ1-2): GAGVSQSPSNKVTEKGKDVELRCDPISGHTALYWYRQSLGQGLEFLIYFQGNSAPDKSGLPSDRFSAERTGGSVSTLTIQRTQQEDSAVYLCASSSGTFYGYTFGSGTRLTVV.

The V call is TRBV3-1, the J call TRBJ1-1; D perhaps matches TRBD1 (6 bases). Germline V gene sequence: CDR1 LGHDT, CDR2 YNNKEL (reference sequence). The V gene lost 1 base and the J gene lost 4 bases, with 10 bases spanning the gap. This CDR3 has 14 residues. CDR3 region: CASSQVGGGTEAFF. DNA of the CDR3: TGTGCCAGCAGCCAAGTCGGGGGCGGCACTGAAGCTTTCTTT. The full variable domain, in which reference TRBV3-1 and TRBJ1-1 provide the parts outside the CDR3, is DTAVSQTPKYLVTQMGNDKSIKCEQNLGHDTMYWYKQDSKKFLKIMFSYNNKELIINETVPNRFSPKSPDKAHLNLHINSLELGDSAVYFCASSQVGGGTEAFFGQGTRLTVV.

The rearrangement joins TRBV5-5 to TRBJ2-3, with 14 bases aligning to TRBD2. The CDR3 is 15 residues long. V lost 5 bases and J lost 6; bases outside the gene matches: 5. In germline, CDR1 is SGHKS, CDR2 YYEKEE (reference sequence). CDR3 amino acids: CASRMGLAGVDTQYF. The CDR3 DNA is TGTGCCAGCAGGATGGGACTAGCGGGAGTCGATACGCAGTATTTT.

This clonotype was counted between two and nine times. In nucleotides, the CDR3 is TGTGCCAGCAGCTGCAGCGGGGATCCTTCTTACTCCTACGAGCAGTACTTC. This codes for CASSCSGDPSYSYEQYF. This chain connects TRBV21-1 to TRBJ2-7; the DNA was not compared with TRBD2, the D call given in the table. TRBV21-1 is marked as a pseudogene. CDR3 length: 17 amino acids.

This clonotype showed up many times. The V call is TRBV5-1, the J call TRBJ2-7; 9 bases are shared with TRBD2. Trimming at V came to 1 base and at J to 3 bases, leaving 5 bases not matched to a gene. Germline V gives CDR1 SGHRS, CDR2 YFSETQ. The CDR3 sequence is 15 residues long. CDR3 DNA: TGCGCCAGCAGCTTGCGGCTAGCGGGAAACTACGAGCAGTACTTC. It codes for CASSLRLAGNYEQYF.

This clonotype was picked up a small number of times. This rearrangement joins TRBV12-3 or TRBV12-4 to TRBJ2-4, with D uncertain. The CDR3 has 14 amino acids. V was shortened by 6 bases and J by 4 bases, with 13 bases between the two germline ends. The CDR3 DNA sequence: TGTGCCAGCAGAGAGCCCGAGCCAAAAAACATTCAGTACTTC. Protein product: CASREPEPKNIQYF.

The chain employs TRBV5-1 and TRBJ2-1; D might be TRBD1 (6 bases). The CDR3 contains 15 residues. Trimming took 0 bases from V and 1 from J, leaving 8 bases between them. The germline V gene encodes CDR1 SGHRS and CDR2 YFSETQ. In nucleotides, the CDR3 is TGCGCCAGCAGCTTGGAGGGGGAGTCCTACAATGAGCAGTTCTTC. Amino acids: CASSLEGESYNEQFF.

This clonotype was seen many times. The V and J genes are TRBV5-1 and TRBJ2-1; D not certain. Trimming pared 5 bases from V and 4 bases from J, leaving 16 bases between. The CDR3 spans 15 residues. Per the germline V gene, CDR1 is SGHRS and CDR2 is YFSETQ. As DNA, the CDR3 is TGCGCCAGCAGTGGACCTGCCCTACGATACAATGAGCAGTTCTTC. Protein: CASSGPALRYNEQFF. The full variable domain, with the rest looked up from reference TRBV5-1 and TRBJ2-1, is KAGVTQTPRYLIKTRGQQVTLSCSPISGHRSVSWYQQTPGQGLQFLFEYFSETQRNKGNFPGRFSGRQFSNSRSEMNVSTLELGDSALYLCASSGPALRYNEQFFGPGTRLTVL.

Concerning this clonotype: Germline and junction disagree at one end, which may indicate a read error. CDR3 protein: CSARESLLPGPRETQYF. In DNA form, the CDR3 reads TGCAGTGCGAGAGAGAGCCTCCTTCCGGGCCCTCGAGAGACCCAGTACTTC. The chain has TRBV20-1 and TRBJ2-5; D unresolved. The CDR3 contains 17 residues. Germline V gives CDR1 DFQATT, CDR2 SNEGSKA (reference sequence).

This clonotype was detected many times. V usage is TRBV7-2 and J usage is TRBJ2-7; 8 positions agree with TRBD2. Trimming took 5 bases from V and 2 from J; bases not matched to a gene: 5. The CDR3 has 14 residues. Germline CDR1 is SGHTA and CDR2 is FQGNSA. CDR3 bases: TGTGCCAGCAGCGTGCCGGGACTAGCCTACGAGCAGTACTTC. Protein: CASSVPGLAYEQYF.

Only a few counts were recorded for this clonotype. The V and J genes are TRBV5-1 and TRBJ2-2; 9 bases align to TRBD1. The CDR3 extends over 17 amino acids. V was clipped by 1 base and J by 2 bases; unmatched bases: 6. Germline V CDR1 and CDR2: SGHRS, YFSETQ. DNA of the CDR3: TGCGCCAGCAGCTTGTTTGGGACAGGGATCAACACCGGGGAGCTGTTTTTT. It specifies CASSLFGTGINTGELFF.

This clonotype was picked up many times. The junction differs from germline at one of its ends, possibly a read error. V is TRBV25-1 and J is TRBJ2-2, with D uncertain. The length of the CDR3 is 13 residues. The V gene's germline CDR1 is MGHDK and CDR2 SYGVNS. CDR3: CASSEWGTGELFF. The CDR3 DNA reads TGTGCCAGCAGCGAATGGGGTACCGGGGAGCTGTTTTTT. Based on the CDR3 plus reference TRBV25-1 and TRBJ2-2, the full variable domain is EADIYQTPRYLVIGTGKKITLECSQTMGHDKMYWYQQDPGMELHLIHYSYGVNSTEKGDLSSESTVSRIRTEHFPLTLESARPSHTSQYLCASSEWGTGELFFGEGSRLTVL.

This chain links TRBV20-1 with TRBJ1-1; D call uncertain. Germline lookup yields CDR1 DFQATT and CDR2 SNEGSKA (reference sequence). This CDR3 has 13 residues. V was cut by 1 base and J by 1 base, with 7 bases left in between. This CDR3 reads CSARVATNTEAFF. The CDR3, as DNA: TGCAGTGCTAGAGTCGCAACGAACACTGAAGCTTTCTTT.

This clonotype was seen once. A read error may explain this, as a much larger clone is one base away. The chain couples TRBV5-1 to TRBJ2-1, with 8 positions matching TRBD2. The trim removed 0 bases at V and 6 bases at J, leaving 5 bases unmatched. Germline V gene lookup returns CDR1 SGHRS and CDR2 YFSETQ. The CDR3 totals 15 residues. CDR3 in DNA: TGCGCCAGCAGCTTGGGGACTAGCTTCTCCAATGAGCAGTTCTTC. Its protein product is CASSLGTSFSNEQFF.

V and J are TRBV10-3 and TRBJ2-3; D may match TRBD1 or TRBD2 (7 bases each). CDR3 length: 15 residues. The V end was cut by 3 bases, the J end by 5 bases, with 15 bases between. Germline V gene data show CDR1 as ENHRY and CDR2 as SYGVKD. For the CDR3, the DNA is TGTGCCATCAGTGACTCCGCAGGGGGGGTAGATACGCAGTATTTT. It yields the protein CAISDSAGGVDTQYF.

Only one count was recorded for this clonotype. The chain has TRBV28 and TRBJ1-3, with D unresolved. The germline V and J ends were trimmed by 8 bases and 9 bases, with 11 bases remaining between them. The CDR3 loop spans 11 amino acids. Germline V gene lookup returns CDR1 MDHEN and CDR2 SYDVKM. CDR3 protein: CASRREGTIYF. The CDR3 bases are TGTGCCAGCCGCCGGGAGGGCACCATATATTTT.

Ten or more counts support this clonotype. The chain has TRBV6-2 or TRBV6-3 and TRBJ1-5; the D gene is possibly TRBD1 (6 bases). Germline V gene lookup returns CDR1 MNHEY and CDR2 SVGEGT. CDR3 size: 15 residues. Trimming cost V 6 bases and J 5 bases, with 17 bases left between them. The CDR3 reads CASRPPGGYDQPQHF. CDR3 coding DNA: TGTGCCAGCAGACCCCCCGGGGGCTACGATCAGCCCCAGCATTTT.

This clonotype showed up just a few times. The rearrangement uses TRBV5-4 and TRBJ2-7, with TRBD1 identical over 8 bases. The CDR3 spans 14 residues. Trimming took 4 bases from V and 7 from J; bases not matched to a gene: 10. Germline loops: CDR1 SGHNT, CDR2 YYREEE (reference sequence). CDR3 residues: CASSLGQGNEEQYF. The CDR3 DNA sequence: TGTGCCAGCAGCCTCGGACAGGGCAATGAGGAGCAGTACTTC.

This clonotype was counted at least ten times. This sequence joins TRBV27 and TRBJ2-1; 10 bases map to TRBD2. The V segment lost 3 bases and the J segment 4 bases; nucleotides outside the gene matches: 18. This CDR3 is 20 amino acids long. The V gene's germline CDR1 is MNHEY and CDR2 SMNVEV (reference sequence). The CDR3 loop is CASSFLVSGPGLALYNEQFF. CDR3 sequence (DNA): TGTGCCAGCAGTTTTCTCGTTTCTGGGCCGGGACTAGCGCTTTACAATGAGCAGTTCTTC.

The chain is built from TRBV20-1 and TRBJ2-7, with TRBD1 identical over 9 bases. The CDR3 is 13 residues long. J gave up 5 bases and V 4 bases, and 6 bases lay outside the gene matches. The germline gives CDR1 DFQATT, CDR2 SNEGSKA (reference sequence). The CDR3 spells CSAIRDRANEQYF. The DNA of the CDR3 is TGCAGTGCTATCCGGGACAGGGCCAACGAGCAGTACTTC.

The CDR3 nucleotides read TGCAGTGCTAGAGATCCTAGCGGGATTCGGTATGAGCAGTTCTTC. Its translation: CSARDPSGIRYEQFF. V gene TRBV20-1 combines with J gene TRBJ2-1; 9 nucleotides align to TRBD2. The V gene's germline CDR1 is DFQATT and CDR2 SNEGSKA (reference sequence). V was clipped by 0 bases and J by 8 bases; unmatched bases: 8. CDR3 length: 15 amino acids.